A selection of T cell receptor beta chains follows, all from one sample in a study of shared clonotypes between healthy human individuals. This table comes from immunoSEQ multiplex PCR, and its TCRdb copy is limited to in-frame clones, with some not included. The repertoire holds some 2,000,000 clones, with approximately 94% as singletons. The source material was naive CD4+ T cells sorted from blood. The source of these receptors is a man younger than 35 in good health. Both conserved end residues are part of each CDR3. Each record gives: D gene, J gene, clone size, V gene, CDR3 protein, CDR3 DNA. The D gene is left open where the match is weak. Part of the rows lack a size; the others show once, few, many or a class for expanded clones.

TRBD2 TRBJ2-3 NA TRBV7-2 CASSAPGLVTDTQYF TGTGCCAGCAGCGCCCCGGGACTAGTCACAGATACGCAGTATTTT
TRBD1 TRBJ2-1 once TRBV7-9 CASSLVWDRVSGNEQFF TGTGCCAGCAGCTTAGTCTGGGACAGGGTTAGTGGCAATGAGCAGTTCTTC
TRBD2 TRBJ2-7 once TRBV5-1 CASSRTGGESYEQYF TGCGCCAGCAGCCGAACCGGGGGGGAGTCCTACGAGCAGTACTTC
TRBD1 TRBJ1-3 NA TRBV6-5 CASRRTGEPGNTIYF TGTGCCAGCAGAAGGACAGGGGAACCTGGAAACACCATATATTTT
TRBD1 TRBJ2-1 once TRBV18 CASSPSSDRVVNEQFF TGTGCCAGCTCACCATCATCGGACAGGGTAGTCAATGAGCAGTTCTTC
NA TRBJ2-1 once TRBV25-1 CASSESGGSYNEQFF TGTGCCAGCAGTGAATCTGGAGGTTCCTACAATGAGCAGTTCTTC
TRBD2 TRBJ2-7 NA TRBV5-4 CASSLGGGQAYEQYF TGTGCCAGCAGCTTGGGCGGGGGTCAAGCCTACGAGCAGTACTTC
NA TRBJ2-7 NA TRBV6-6 CASWRAGSYEQYF TGTGCCAGCTGGCGGGCAGGGTCCTACGAGCAGTACTTC
TRBD1 TRBJ1-2 once TRBV5-1 CASSLLGQANYGYTF TGCGCCAGCAGCTTGCTGGGACAGGCTAACTATGGCTACACCTTC
NA TRBJ2-5 NA TRBV10-3 CAISDGRETQYF TGTGCCATCAGTGACGGGAGAGAGACCCAGTACTTC
TRBD1 TRBJ2-7 NA TRBV7-2 CASSRRTGLDEQYF TGTGCCAGCAGCCGTAGGACAGGGCTCGACGAGCAGTACTTC
TRBD1 TRBJ2-5 NA TRBV2 CASKADRPIRETQYF TGTGCCAGCAAAGCGGACAGGCCCATCCGAGAGACCCAGTACTTC
NA TRBJ2-2 NA TRBV7-9 CASSLQHPNTGELFF TGTGCCAGCAGCTTACAACACCCGAACACCGGGGAGCTGTTTTTT
NA TRBJ2-5 NA TRBV29-1 CSVVPRNQETQYF TGCAGCGTTGTACCGCGTAACCAAGAGACCCAGTACTTC
TRBD1 TRBJ1-6 NA TRBV30 CAWSIGGRGYNSPLHF TGTGCCTGGAGTATAGGGGGCAGGGGTTACAATTCACCCCTCCACTTT
NA TRBJ1-6 NA TRBV28 CASSLYQNNSPLHF TGTGCCAGCAGTTTATATCAGAATAATTCACCCCTCCACTTT
NA TRBJ1-3 NA TRBV30 CAWSVGLGNTIYF TGTGCCTGGAGTGTTGGCCTGGGAAACACCATATATTTT
NA TRBJ2-7 NA TRBV6-6 CASRLSSSYEQYF TGTGCCAGCCGACTGAGTTCCTCCTACGAGCAGTACTTC
NA TRBJ1-6 NA TRBV18 CASSPRDFSYNSPLHF TGTGCCAGCTCACCGAGGGATTTCTCCTATAATTCACCCCTCCACTTT
NA TRBJ1-2 NA TRBV5-4 CASSFGSQGGYTF TGTGCCAGCAGCTTTGGGTCTCAAGGTGGCTACACCTTC
NA TRBJ1-6 NA TRBV6-5 CASRPGGLDSPLHF TGTGCCAGCAGGCCGGGAGGGCTGGATTCACCCCTCCACTTT
TRBD1 TRBJ1-5 NA TRBV5-4 CASSLGRTGDYSNQPQHF TGTGCCAGCAGCCTAGGCAGGACAGGGGATTATAGCAATCAGCCCCAGCATTTT
NA TRBJ1-5 once TRBV10-3 CAIRSSQGPQHF TGTGCCATCAGATCAAGCCAGGGGCCCCAGCATTTT
NA TRBJ2-1 NA TRBV21-1 CASGGGQRDEQFF TGTGCCAGCGGTGGGGGCCAGAGAGATGAGCAGTTCTTC
TRBD2 TRBJ2-7 few TRBV11-2 CASSSSGRKSSYEQYF TGTGCCAGCAGCTCCAGCGGGAGGAAGAGCTCCTACGAGCAGTACTTC
NA TRBJ2-3 once TRBV5-1 CASSRRGPGTDTQYF TGCGCCAGCAGCCGACGGGGTCCTGGCACAGATACGCAGTATTTT
NA TRBJ2-3 NA TRBV27 CASHPSSTDTQYF TGTGCCAGCCACCCGAGTAGCACAGATACGCAGTATTTT
NA TRBJ2-3 NA TRBV4-2 CASSRGRGGTDTQYF TGTGCCAGCAGCCGGGGGCGGGGCGGGACAGATACGCAGTATTTT
NA TRBJ2-6 once TRBV7-9 CASSLSGASGANVLTF TGTGCCAGCAGCCTATCAGGGGCCTCTGGGGCCAACGTCCTGACTTTC
NA TRBJ1-2 NA TRBV6-5 CASNRGPAGYGYTF TGTGCCAGCAACCGTGGGCCAGCAGGGTATGGCTACACCTTC
NA TRBJ2-5 NA TRBV7-2 CASSFGKGKETQYF TGTGCCAGCAGCTTCGGGAAGGGGAAAGAGACCCAGTACTTC
NA TRBJ2-1 NA TRBV11-2 CASSLLRGGDYNEQFF TGTGCCAGCAGCCTATTACGAGGGGGGGACTACAATGAGCAGTTCTTC
TRBD2 TRBJ2-7 NA TRBV28 CASMRGAIYEQYF TGTGCCAGCATGCGGGGGGCTATCTACGAGCAGTACTTC
TRBD1 TRBJ2-3 NA TRBV6-1 CASRGQGGTDTQYF TGTGCCAGCAGGGGACAGGGCGGCACAGATACGCAGTATTTT
TRBD2 TRBJ2-7 NA TRBV6-6 CASSSHILAGTYEQYF TGTGCCAGCAGTTCCCATATCCTAGCGGGTACCTACGAGCAGTACTTC
NA TRBJ2-1 NA TRBV4-1 CASSQVISSYNEQFF TGCGCCAGCAGCCAAGTGATAAGCTCCTACAATGAGCAGTTCTTC
TRBD1 TRBJ1-2 NA TRBV25-1 CASSEGGTGGNYGYTF TGTGCCAGCAGTGAAGGCGGGACAGGAGGGAACTATGGCTACACCTTC
NA TRBJ1-5 NA TRBV28 CASSFAQGTNQPQHF TGTGCCAGCAGTTTTGCCCAGGGGACCAATCAGCCCCAGCATTTT
TRBD2 TRBJ2-1 NA TRBV30 CAWSGGLAGGNEQFF TGTGCCTGGAGTGGGGGGTTAGCGGGAGGTAATGAGCAGTTCTTC
NA TRBJ1-1 NA TRBV29-1 CSVETGAEAFF TGCAGCGTTGAAACCGGCGCTGAAGCTTTCTTT
NA TRBJ1-2 NA TRBV29-1 CSGGSSDGYTF TGCAGCGGAGGGAGTAGCGATGGCTACACCTTC
NA TRBJ1-1 NA TRBV5-1 CASSFIFAVNTEAFF TGCGCCAGCAGCTTTATTTTTGCGGTGAACACTGAAGCTTTCTTT
NA TRBJ2-2 NA TRBV7-6 CASSSLGGQNTGELFF TGTGCCAGCAGCTCCCTGGGGGGGCAGAACACCGGGGAGCTGTTTTTT
TRBD1 TRBJ2-1 once TRBV18 CASSPGTETYNEQFF TGTGCCAGCTCACCAGGGACAGAGACCTACAATGAGCAGTTCTTC
NA TRBJ1-1 NA TRBV7-8 CASSPTAEAFF TGTGCCAGCAGTCCTACGGCTGAAGCTTTCTTT
TRBD1 TRBJ1-3 NA TRBV5-4 CASSDTGQGAGNTIYF TGTGCCAGCAGCGACACAGGACAGGGGGCAGGAAACACCATATATTTT